One sample yielded the 8 T cell receptor beta chains listed below, sequenced in a study of blood T cell repertoires in COVID-19. Profiled with immunoSEQ multiplex PCR; TCRdb holds only in-frame clones, not every one. The sample holds about 50,000 clones, approximately 84% seen once. The sample taken for sequencing was peripheral blood. Every receptor here comes from a man between 65 and 80 years old with active COVID-19.

This chain connects TRBV5-1 to TRBJ2-3, with 9 nucleotides matching TRBD2. There are 14 residues in the CDR3. V lost 5 bases to trimming and J lost 7 bases; unmatched junction nucleotides: 8. Germline values: CDR1 SGHRS, CDR2 YFSETQ. CDR3 sequence (DNA): TGCGCCAGCAGGCCCGGGACTAGCATCCATACGCAGTATTTT. Amino acids: CASRPGTSIHTQYF.

This clone showed up just once. The gene calls are TRBV5-1 and TRBJ1-6; D remains unclear. The CDR3 spans 14 residues. The V end lost 2 bases, the J end lost 7 bases, and 10 bases lay between the germline ends. Germline V gives CDR1 SGHRS, CDR2 YFSETQ. The CDR3 sequence is CASSLGLNNSPLHF. CDR3 DNA: TGCGCCAGCAGCTTAGGACTGAACAATTCACCCCTCCACTTT.

This chain joins TRBV28 and TRBJ1-3; 11 bases align to TRBD1. CDR1 is MDHEN, CDR2 SYDVKM, per germline. V lost 6 bases and J lost 2; bases outside the gene matches: 12. The CDR3 extends over 18 amino acids. DNA of the CDR3: TGTGCCAGCAGAGGCCCTCAAAGGACAGGGGGCACTGGAAACACCATATATTTT. The encoded protein is CASRGPQRTGGTGNTIYF. Supplemented by reference TRBV28 and TRBJ1-3, the full variable domain reads DVKVTQSSRYLVKRTGEKVFLECVQDMDHENMFWYRQDPGLGLRLIYFSYDVKMKEKGDIPEGYSVSREKKERFSLILESASTNQTSMYLCASRGPQRTGGTGNTIYFGEGSWLTVV.

The rearrangement links TRBV5-1 to TRBJ2-1; 8 bases match TRBD1. Germline V gene lookup returns CDR1 SGHRS and CDR2 YFSETQ. The CDR3 contains 19 residues. The trim removed 6 bases at V and 1 base at J, leaving 18 bases unmatched. The CDR3 nucleotides read TGCGCCAGCAACGATCCCGGGACAGGAGGTGCCGGGTCCTACAATGAGCAGTTCTTC. Protein sequence: CASNDPGTGGAGSYNEQFF.

The gene calls are TRBV5-1 and TRBJ2-5, with 8 bases that match TRBD1. The length of the CDR3 is 16 residues. The germline CDR1 and CDR2 sequences are SGHRS and YFSETQ. Trimming cost V 4 bases and J 4 bases; bases outside gene matches: 12. CDR3 coding DNA: TGCGCCAGCAGCCCCCCCCTACAGGGGGTGGGAGAGACCCAGTACTTC. Amino acids: CASSPPLQGVGETQYF.

The chain carries TRBV18 and TRBJ2-1; maybe TRBD2 (5 bases). The CDR3 is 17 amino acids. V was clipped by 4 bases and J by 5 bases, with 21 bases between them. Germline loops: CDR1 KGHSH, CDR2 LQKENI. This CDR3 reads CASSQVGGPSGDNEQFF. CDR3 sequence (DNA): TGTGCCAGCTCACAGGTCGGCGGGCCCTCAGGAGACAATGAGCAGTTCTTC.

V is TRBV7-2 and J is TRBJ2-2; the D gene is possibly TRBD2 (6 bases). This CDR3 comprises 15 residues. In germline, CDR1 is SGHTA, CDR2 FQGNSA. The germline V and J ends were trimmed by 1 base and 6 bases, with 12 bases remaining between them. CDR3 sequence: CASSLVSSVSGELFF. CDR3 in DNA: TGTGCCAGCAGCTTAGTGTCTAGCGTTTCCGGGGAGCTGTTTTTT.

This clone occurred once. The chain joins TRBV6-5 to TRBJ2-5, with 7 bases lining up with TRBD1. This CDR3 has 14 residues. V lost 2 bases to trimming and J lost 5 bases; unmatched junction nucleotides: 5. Germline CDR1 is MNHEY and CDR2 is SVGAGI. CDR3 nucleotide sequence: TGTGCCAGCAGTTACCAGGGGGTGCGGGAGACCCAGTACTTC. It encodes CASSYQGVRETQYF.